This T cell receptor beta chain was sequenced in a study of yellow fever vaccine responses in identical twins. Regarding the study as a whole: Each twin's T cell response to the vaccine was reported to look partly convergent and partly personalized.

CDR1 is SGHDN, CDR2 FVKESK, per germline. This CDR3 contains 12 residues. V was trimmed by 3 bases and J by 8 bases, leaving 8 bases between them. This clonotype was observed a handful of times. Its antigen is not identified. TCRdb re-analysed the RT-PCR reads in MiXCR, keeping a single row per CDR3 protein. The table records about 21,000 distinct CDR3 sequences, around 74% of them present only once. This chain uses TRBV14 with TRBJ2-4, with no clear D. Here the sequenced sample was T cells from blood (PBMCs), unsorted or a sorted subset (not recorded which), taken before or after yellow fever vaccination (not recorded which). The source is a woman under 30 who received the yellow fever vaccine. The CDR3 DNA is TGTGCCAGCAGCCAGGCTAGGGACATTCAGTACTTC. The encoded protein is CASSQARDIQYF.